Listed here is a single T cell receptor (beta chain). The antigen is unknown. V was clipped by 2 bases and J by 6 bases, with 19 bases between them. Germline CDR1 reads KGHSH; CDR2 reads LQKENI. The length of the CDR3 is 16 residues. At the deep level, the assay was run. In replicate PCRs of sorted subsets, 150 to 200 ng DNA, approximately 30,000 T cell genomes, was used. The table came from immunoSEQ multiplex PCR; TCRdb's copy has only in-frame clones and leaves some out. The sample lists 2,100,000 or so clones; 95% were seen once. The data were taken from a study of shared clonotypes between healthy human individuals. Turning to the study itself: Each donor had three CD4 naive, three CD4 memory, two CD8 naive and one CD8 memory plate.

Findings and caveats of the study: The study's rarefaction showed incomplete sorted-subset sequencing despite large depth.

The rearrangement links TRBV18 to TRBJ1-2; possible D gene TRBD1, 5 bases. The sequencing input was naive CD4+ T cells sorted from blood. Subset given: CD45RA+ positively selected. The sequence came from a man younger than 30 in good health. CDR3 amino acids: CASSPIEGPRGDGYTF. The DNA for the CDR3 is TGTGCCAGCTCACCAATTGAGGGACCGCGGGGCGATGGCTACACCTTC.